This TCR beta chain was identified during a study of blood T cell repertoires in COVID-19 (dated by TCRdb to about 2020). With regard to the full study: The collaborator samples originated in the United States, Italy and Spain and spanned the acute and convalescent phases of COVID-19. The prospective study material was composed of cDNA or gDNA derived from T cells, B-cell-depleted T cells, or PBMCs. The dataset comprised deeply sampled blood TCRbeta repertoires from subjects exposed to, actively infected with, or recovered from COVID-19. A freely available public database, intended as a resource for researchers studying the immune response to SARS-CoV-2, is where the repertoires were released. Samples came from the ongoing ImmuneRACE study (first 160 participants) plus 1,254 subjects from 6 global collaborators. Sample metadata almost always included a de-identified subject ID, COVID-19 status, age in years and sex. Where available, HLA class I and class II types were obtained from metadata supplied by the sample provider rather than from assay-based typing.

This clone showed up just once. What antigen it recognizes has not been identified. Nothing much larger sits one base from this clone, and base qualities are not available. CDR1 and CDR2, looked up from the germline V gene, are MNHEY and SVGAGI. V lost 0 bases and J lost 1 base; the stretch between them is 6 bases long. Inclusive of the bounding cysteine and phenylalanine, the CDR3 is 14 residues long. Only the CDR3 portion is preserved as DNA: 42 bases, with reading frame beginning at the first base. The immunoSEQ Assay, a bias-controlled multiplex PCR, was used to amplify TCRbeta CDR3 regions from genomic DNA. The original methods were these. Nucleated cell counts per sample were estimated from amplification of reference gene primers within the assay. To quantify the absolute abundance of each unique TCRbeta CDR3 rearrangement, sequence reads were collapsed and filtered. For each sample, productive Simpson clonality was calculated by taking the square root of Simpson's diversity index across productive rearrangements. TCRdb took this table from immuneACCESS and kept in-frame rearrangements with V and J called. Such tables lack part of the clones; where checked against another copy, unresolved V genes explain under half of the gap, and the rest is unexplained. The DNA gave D and trimming, while V, J and clone size come from that table. Present in this sample are around 400,000 clones, about 90% of which were seen just once. The top ten hold more than 1% of the sample.

The collaborating institutions used their own protocols to collect whole blood in K2EDTA tubes. For TCRbeta analysis, collaborator samples were shipped as frozen whole blood, as isolated PBMCs, or as DNA extracted from either sample type. General findings and caveats noted by the study authors: How much clinical and demographic metadata was included differed by source and by participant, and the metadata was provided uncurated.

The source material was peripheral blood. The origin of this receptor is a man aged 35-49 years with acute or convalescent COVID-19. This chain joins TRBV6-5 to TRBJ1-2, with no confident D gene call. The CDR3 sequence is CASSYSLSNYGYTF. The bases read TGTGCCAGCAGTTACTCACTGAGTAACTATGGCTACACCTTC.